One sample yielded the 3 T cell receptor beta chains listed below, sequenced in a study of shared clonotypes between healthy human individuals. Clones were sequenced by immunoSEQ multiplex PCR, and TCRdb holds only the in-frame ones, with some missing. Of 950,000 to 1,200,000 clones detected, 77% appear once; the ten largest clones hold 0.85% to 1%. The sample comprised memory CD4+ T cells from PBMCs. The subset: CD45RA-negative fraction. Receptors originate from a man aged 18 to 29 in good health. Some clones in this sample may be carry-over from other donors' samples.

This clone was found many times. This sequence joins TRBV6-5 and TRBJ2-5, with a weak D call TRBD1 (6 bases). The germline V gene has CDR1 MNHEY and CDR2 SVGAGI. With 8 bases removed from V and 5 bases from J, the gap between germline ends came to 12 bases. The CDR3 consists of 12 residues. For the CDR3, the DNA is TGTGCCAGCTCTACAGGGCACGAGACCCAGTACTTC. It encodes CASSTGHETQYF.

The CDR3, as DNA: TGTGCCAGCGGAAGCGGAAAAGAGACCCAGTACTTC. This sequence encodes CASGSGKETQYF. The V call is TRBV28, the J call TRBJ2-5, with D maybe TRBD2 (5 bases). CDR1 is MDHEN, CDR2 SYDVKM, per germline. The CDR3 covers 12 residues. The V gene lost 8 bases and the J gene lost 3 bases, with 10 bases spanning the gap. Filled out from reference TRBV28 and TRBJ2-5, the complete variable domain reads DVKVTQSSRYLVKRTGEKVFLECVQDMDHENMFWYRQDPGLGLRLIYFSYDVKMKEKGDIPEGYSVSREKKERFSLILESASTNQTSMYLCASGSGKETQYFGPGTRLLVL.

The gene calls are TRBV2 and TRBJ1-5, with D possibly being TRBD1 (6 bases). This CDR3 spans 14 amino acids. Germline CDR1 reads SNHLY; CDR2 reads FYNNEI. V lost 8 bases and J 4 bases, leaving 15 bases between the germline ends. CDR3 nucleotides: TGTGCCAGCGGGTGGGGGGGCAGAAATCAGCCCCAGCATTTT. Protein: CASGWGGRNQPQHF.